Detailed here is one T cell receptor beta chain. The sample comes from a study of shared clonotypes between healthy human individuals. Sequencing was performed with immunoSEQ multiplex PCR; in TCRdb, only in-frame clones are kept and a portion is missing. The table records more than 400,000 clones, more than 75% of them present only once. In germline, CDR1 is MDHEN, CDR2 SYDVKM. Trimming pared 4 bases from V and 7 bases from J, leaving 11 bases between. The CDR3 contains 12 residues. The clonotype originates from a woman aged 35 to 49 in good health. Some clones in this sample may be carry-over from other donors' samples. Sequencing was done on a sample of PBMCs. V gene TRBV28 combines with J gene TRBJ2-7; D remains unclear. CDR3 loop: CASSSTQREQYF. As DNA, the CDR3 is TGTGCCAGCAGTTCCACACAAAGAGAGCAGTACTTC.